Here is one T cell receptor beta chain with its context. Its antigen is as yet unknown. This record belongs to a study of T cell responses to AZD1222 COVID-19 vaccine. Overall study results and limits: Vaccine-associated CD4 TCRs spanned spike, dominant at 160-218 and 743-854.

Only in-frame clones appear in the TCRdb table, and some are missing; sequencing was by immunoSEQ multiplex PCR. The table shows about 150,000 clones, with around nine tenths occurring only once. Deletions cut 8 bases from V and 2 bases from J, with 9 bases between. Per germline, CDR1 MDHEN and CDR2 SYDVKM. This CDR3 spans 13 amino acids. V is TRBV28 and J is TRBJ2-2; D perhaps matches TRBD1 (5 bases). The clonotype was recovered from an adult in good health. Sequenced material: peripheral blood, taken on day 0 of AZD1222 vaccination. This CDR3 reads CASGQLNTGELFF. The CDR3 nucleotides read TGTGCCAGCGGACAACTTAACACCGGGGAGCTGTTTTTT.